This T cell receptor beta chain originates from a study of PD-L1 blockade in urothelial cancer (dated by TCRdb to about 2017). Study-level background: All patients started therapy in about 2014 and received atezolizumab 1,200 mg intravenously every 3 weeks. Durable clinical benefit meant progression-free survival longer than 6 months, and TCR features were also tested against progression-free and overall survival. About 90% of the roughly 29 patients were identified as males with urothelial cancer of bladder origin, and a prior smoking history was reported by 18 of 29 patients. Durable clinical benefit was achieved by nine patients and was not achieved by 20 patients. Pretreatment tumor samples, along with matched peripheral blood serially collected before and after atezolizumab treatment, were subjected to TCR sequencing. Blood samples yielded a median of around 150,000 T cells and more than 80,000 unique TCRs, with median clonality around 0.083. The study, an exploratory multi-omic analysis, examined somatic, immune and clinical correlates of response to PD-L1 blockade with atezolizumab in urothelial cancer. Blood samples were analyzed 3 weeks after the start of treatment (second dose) and 6 weeks after the start of treatment. An ECOG performance status of 0 or 1 was recorded for the patients, and 0 to 3 prior chemotherapy regimens had been received by the patients. Pretreatment blood TCR-seq was available for around 29 patients, at least one posttreatment blood collection was obtained for some 25 patients, and tumor TCR-seq was available for some 25 patients. In the same patients, pretreatment tumors underwent whole exome sequencing and RNA sequencing in addition to TCR sequencing.

Paper-wide results and their limitations: Improved progression-free and overall survival was found to be associated with pretreatment peripheral blood TCR clonality below the median. Small sample size (n ≈ 30) and many exploratory analyses mean the results are intended to be hypothesis-generating. Patients with durable benefit showed greater expansion of tumor-associated TCR clones in peripheral blood 3 weeks after starting treatment (n ≈ 20, p = 0.022).

With regard to this clone: Its recognized antigen is unknown. Base quality data are lacking; no much larger clone is found one base away.

The CDR3 has 15 amino acids, counting the end cysteine and phenylalanine. Only CDR3 DNA remains: 45 bases, in frame from the first base. Reading the germline V gene gives CDR1 SGDLS and CDR2 YYNGEE. V has 4 bases trimmed and J has 2 bases trimmed; junction bases matching no gene number 6. Each PCR received spiked-in synthetic TCR analog templates so that absolute template abundance could be estimated from read counts. TCRbeta CDR3 regions were amplified from genomic DNA with bias-controlled V and J gene primers using the immunoSEQ assay. Sequencing of rearranged TCRbeta segments was done at approximately 20X coverage. The original methods were these. Clustering was used to correct sequencing errors, and CDR3s were annotated against IMGT to assign V, D and J genes. Downstream analyses used only productive TCRbeta rearrangements, leaving out any out-of-frame or stop-codon sequences. Clonality was computed as one minus Shannon entropy normalized by the log of the number of unique productive sequences. Fisher's exact test with Benjamini-Hochberg correction, using a cutoff of adjusted p below 0.01, was how clones that differed between time points or between blood and tumor were identified. Imported from immuneACCESS, the table was reduced by TCRdb to in-frame sequences with V and J called. These copies leave out some clones; in studies compared against another copy, an unresolved V gene accounts for under half, and the cause of the remainder is not known. That table furnishes V, J and clone size, whereas the DNA furnished D and trimming. Within this sample are approximately 110,000 clones, with approximately 90% of them counted one time only. Around 3.7% of the sample belongs to the ten largest clones.

The time point label, read with the paper, signifies: peripheral blood 6 weeks after treatment start. A total of 29 patients with locally advanced or metastatic urothelial carcinoma, treated at Memorial Sloan Kettering on a trial protocol, made up the cohort. Peripheral blood mononuclear cells were collected pretreatment and during treatment, with between 1 and 8 total time points per patient. The Qiagen DNeasy Blood extraction kit was used to purify genomic DNA from total PBMCs and tumor samples. PBMCs were collected pretreatment and during treatment and were isolated and stored as previously described.

The chain uses TRBV9 and TRBJ1-3; a stretch of 7 junction bases matches TRBD1. The sample in question was PBMCs, obtained around atezolizumab (anti-PD-L1) treatment. This clonotype was sampled from a man aged 55 to 70 with urothelial cancer. The CDR3 region: CASSPQGTAGNTIYF. Read as DNA, the sequence is TGTGCCAGCAGCCCCCAGGGGACAGCTGGAAACACCATATATTTT.